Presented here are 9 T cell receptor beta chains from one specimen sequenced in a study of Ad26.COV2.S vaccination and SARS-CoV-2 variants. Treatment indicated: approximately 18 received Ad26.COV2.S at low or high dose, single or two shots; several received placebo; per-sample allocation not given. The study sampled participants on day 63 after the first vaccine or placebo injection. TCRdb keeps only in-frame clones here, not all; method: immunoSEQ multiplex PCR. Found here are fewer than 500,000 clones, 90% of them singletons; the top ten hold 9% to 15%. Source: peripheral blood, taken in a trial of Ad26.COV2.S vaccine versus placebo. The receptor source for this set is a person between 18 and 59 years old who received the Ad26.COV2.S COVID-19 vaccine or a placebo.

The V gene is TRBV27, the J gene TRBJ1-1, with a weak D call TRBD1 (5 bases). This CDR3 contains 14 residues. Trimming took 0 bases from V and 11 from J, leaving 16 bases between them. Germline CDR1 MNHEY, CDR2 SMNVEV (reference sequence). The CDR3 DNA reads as TGTGCCAGCAGTTTATCGAGTCAGCCGGGGACGGCTTTCTTT. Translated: CASSLSSQPGTAFF.

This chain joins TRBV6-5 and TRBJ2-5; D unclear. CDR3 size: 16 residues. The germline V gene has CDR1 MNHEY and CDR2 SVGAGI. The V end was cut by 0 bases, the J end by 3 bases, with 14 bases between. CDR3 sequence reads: CASSYSFRASKETQYF. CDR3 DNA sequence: TGTGCCAGCAGTTACTCTTTTAGGGCTAGTAAAGAGACCCAGTACTTC.

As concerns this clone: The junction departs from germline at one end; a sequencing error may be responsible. CDR3 sequence reads: CASSLASLPYEQYF. The CDR3 coding sequence is TGTGCCAGCAGCCTAGCTTCCCTCCCTTACGAGCAGTACTTC. The rearrangement links TRBV7-9 to TRBJ2-7, with a weak D call TRBD2 (5 bases). Germline assignment: CDR1 SEHNR and CDR2 FQNEAQ (reference sequence). The CDR3 extends over 14 amino acids. Full variable domain (rest looked up from reference TRBV7-9 and TRBJ2-7): DTGVSQNPRHKITKRGQNVTFRCDPISEHNRLYWYRQTLGQGPEFLTYFQNEAQLEKSRLLSDRFSAERPKGSFSTLEIQRTEQGDSAMYLCASSLASLPYEQYFGPGTRLTVT.

The CDR3 nucleotides are TGTGCCAGCAGCCAAGGGGGTTCCGCTTACTCCTACGAGCAGTACTTC. Protein: CASSQGGSAYSYEQYF. V usage is TRBV3-1 (or the pseudogene TRBV3-2) and J usage is TRBJ2-7, with D unresolved. There are 16 residues in the CDR3. The V gene lost 1 base and the J gene lost 0 bases, with 13 bases spanning the gap. The germline V gene has CDR1 LGHDT and CDR2 YNNKEL (reference sequence).

The CDR3 region has the DNA TGTGCCAGCTCACCGTACCCAGATACGCAGTATTTT. The encoded protein is CASSPYPDTQYF. The chain employs TRBV18 and TRBJ2-3, with D unresolved. The CDR3 sequence is 12 residues long. Trimming shortened V by 3 bases and J by 4 bases, and 5 bases separated the two germline ends. CDR1 and CDR2 (germline): KGHSH, LQKENI.

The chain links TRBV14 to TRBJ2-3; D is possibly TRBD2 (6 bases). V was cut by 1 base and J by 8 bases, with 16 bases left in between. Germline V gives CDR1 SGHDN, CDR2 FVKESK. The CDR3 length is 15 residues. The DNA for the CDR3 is TGTGCCAGCAGCCAAGTCCGAGCTCTGGGGGGTACGCAGTATTTT. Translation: CASSQVRALGGTQYF.

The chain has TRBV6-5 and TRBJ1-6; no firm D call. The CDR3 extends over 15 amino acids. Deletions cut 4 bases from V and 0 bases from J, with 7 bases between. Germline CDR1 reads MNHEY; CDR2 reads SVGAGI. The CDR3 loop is CASSFGSSYNSPLHF. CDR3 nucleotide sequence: TGTGCCAGCAGTTTTGGGAGCTCCTATAATTCACCCCTCCACTTT.

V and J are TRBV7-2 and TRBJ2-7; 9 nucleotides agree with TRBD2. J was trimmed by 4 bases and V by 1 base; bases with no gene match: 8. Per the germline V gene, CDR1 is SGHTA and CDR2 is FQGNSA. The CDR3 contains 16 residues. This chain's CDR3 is CASSLEGGRAVYEQYF. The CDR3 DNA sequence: TGTGCCAGCAGCTTAGAGGGCGGGAGGGCCGTTTACGAGCAGTACTTC. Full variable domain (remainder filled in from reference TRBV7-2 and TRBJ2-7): GAGVSQSPSNKVTEKGKDVELRCDPISGHTALYWYRQSLGQGLEFLIYFQGNSAPDKSGLPSDRFSAERTGGSVSTLTIQRTQQEDSAVYLCASSLEGGRAVYEQYFGPGTRLTVT.

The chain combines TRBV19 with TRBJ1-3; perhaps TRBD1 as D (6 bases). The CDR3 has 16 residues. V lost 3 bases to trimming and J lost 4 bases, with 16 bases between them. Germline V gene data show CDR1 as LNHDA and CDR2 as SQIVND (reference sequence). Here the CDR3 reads CASSINRDSTGNTIYF. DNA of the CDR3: TGTGCCAGTAGTATCAACAGGGATTCAACCGGAAACACCATATATTTT.